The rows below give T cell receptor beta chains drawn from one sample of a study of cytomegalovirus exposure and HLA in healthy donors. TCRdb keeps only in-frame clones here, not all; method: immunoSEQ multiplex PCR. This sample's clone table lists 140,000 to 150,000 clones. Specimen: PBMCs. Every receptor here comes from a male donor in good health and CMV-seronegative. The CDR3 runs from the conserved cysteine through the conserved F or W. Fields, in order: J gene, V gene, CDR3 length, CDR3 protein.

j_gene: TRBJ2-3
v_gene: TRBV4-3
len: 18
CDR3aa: CASSPKGLGQGSTDTQYF

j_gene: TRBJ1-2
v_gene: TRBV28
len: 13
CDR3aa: CASSLPTVVGYTF

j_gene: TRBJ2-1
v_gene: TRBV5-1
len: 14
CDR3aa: CASSLAAGENEQFF

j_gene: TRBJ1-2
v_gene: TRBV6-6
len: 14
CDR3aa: CASTAPGQGRGYTF

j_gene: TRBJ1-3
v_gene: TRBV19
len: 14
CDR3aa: CASNRGGSGNTIYF

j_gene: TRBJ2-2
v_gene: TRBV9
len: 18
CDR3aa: CASSVTSTAGGNTGELFF

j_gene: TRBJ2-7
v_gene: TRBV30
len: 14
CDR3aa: CAWSGQREGYEQYF

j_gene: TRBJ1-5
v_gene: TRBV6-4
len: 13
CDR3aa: CASSPGGNQPQHF

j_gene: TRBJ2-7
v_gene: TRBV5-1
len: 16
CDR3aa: CASSLGYGTGNYEQYF

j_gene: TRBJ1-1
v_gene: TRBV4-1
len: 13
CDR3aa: CASRTGVNTEAFF

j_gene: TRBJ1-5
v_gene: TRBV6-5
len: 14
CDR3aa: CASSYSGGNQPQHF

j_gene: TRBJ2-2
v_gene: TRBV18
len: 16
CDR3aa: CASPHRTAINTGELFF

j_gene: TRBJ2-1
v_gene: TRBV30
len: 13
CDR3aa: CAWSVRTRDEQFF

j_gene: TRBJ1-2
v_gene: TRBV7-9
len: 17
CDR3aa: CASSLKTGFDPNYGYTF

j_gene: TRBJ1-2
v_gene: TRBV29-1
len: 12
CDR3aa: CSGVTGAYGYTF

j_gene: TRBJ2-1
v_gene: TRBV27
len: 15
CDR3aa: CASSDRVGDHNEQFF

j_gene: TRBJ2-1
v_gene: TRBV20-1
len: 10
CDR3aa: CSAPLNEQFF

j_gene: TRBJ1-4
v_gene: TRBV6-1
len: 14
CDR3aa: CASRDGQANEKLFF

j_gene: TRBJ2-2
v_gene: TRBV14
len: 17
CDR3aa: CASSQHMTGALTGELFF

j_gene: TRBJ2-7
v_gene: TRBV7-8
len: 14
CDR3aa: CASSLGDRRYEQYF

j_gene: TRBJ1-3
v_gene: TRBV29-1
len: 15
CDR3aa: CSVARGLNSGNTIYF

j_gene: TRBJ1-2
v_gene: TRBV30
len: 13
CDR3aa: CAWRPGQRDGYTF

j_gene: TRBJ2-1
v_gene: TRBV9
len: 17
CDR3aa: CASSTDPPGLVVNEQFF

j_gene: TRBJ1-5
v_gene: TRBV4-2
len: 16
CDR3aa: CASSQELGTVNQPQHF

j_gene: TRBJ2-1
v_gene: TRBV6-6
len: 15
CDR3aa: CATANLEGAGNEQFF

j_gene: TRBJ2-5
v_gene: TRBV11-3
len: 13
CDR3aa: CASSLSGDSNQYF

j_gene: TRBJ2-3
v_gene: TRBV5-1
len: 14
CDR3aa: CASSLGQGVDTQYF

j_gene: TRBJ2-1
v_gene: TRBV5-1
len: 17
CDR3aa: CASSSSPAGSSYNEQFF

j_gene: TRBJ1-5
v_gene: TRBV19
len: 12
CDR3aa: CASNRANQPQHF

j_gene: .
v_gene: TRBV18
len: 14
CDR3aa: CASSPPREPYEQYF

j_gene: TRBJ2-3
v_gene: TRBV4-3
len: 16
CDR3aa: CASSQDTYGVRDTQYF

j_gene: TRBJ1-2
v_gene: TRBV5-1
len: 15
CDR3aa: CASSLSARVPYGYTF

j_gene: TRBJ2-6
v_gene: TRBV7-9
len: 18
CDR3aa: CASSLVQGESSGANVLTF

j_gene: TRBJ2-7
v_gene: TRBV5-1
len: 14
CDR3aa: CASSLVGQLIEQYF

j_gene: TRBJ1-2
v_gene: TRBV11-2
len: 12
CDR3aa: CASSLVGVGYTF

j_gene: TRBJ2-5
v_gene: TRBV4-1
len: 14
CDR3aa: CASSPGQSEETQYF

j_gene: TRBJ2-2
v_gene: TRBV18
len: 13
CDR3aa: CASSPLGPGELFF

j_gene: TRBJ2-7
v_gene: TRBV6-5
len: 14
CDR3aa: CASSFGQGAGEQYF

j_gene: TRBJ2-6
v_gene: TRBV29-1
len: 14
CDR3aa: CSVDPGPGANVLTF

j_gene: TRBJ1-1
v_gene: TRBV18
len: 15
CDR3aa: CASSPFDPGDTEAFF

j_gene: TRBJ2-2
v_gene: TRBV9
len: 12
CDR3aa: CASSQIPGELFF

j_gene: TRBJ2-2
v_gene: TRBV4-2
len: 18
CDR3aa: CASSQDPRAGANTGELFF

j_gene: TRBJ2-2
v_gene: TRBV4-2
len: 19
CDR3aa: CASSQELLAGTTNTGELFF

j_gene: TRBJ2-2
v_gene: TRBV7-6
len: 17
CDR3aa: CASSLAQGNIPTGELFF

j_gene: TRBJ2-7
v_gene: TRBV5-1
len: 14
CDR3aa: CASSLGGGTYEQYF

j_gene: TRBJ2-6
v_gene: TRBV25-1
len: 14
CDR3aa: CASSGGMRANVLTF